This T cell receptor (beta chain) was captured in a study of cytomegalovirus exposure and HLA in healthy donors. Notes on the study in general: In vitro checks showed that a few CMV-associated chains really do target CMV antigens.

V gave up 4 bases and J gave up 0 bases, with 10 bases separating them. This CDR3 has 14 residues. CDR1 is KGHSH, CDR2 LQKENI, per germline. PCR involved 60 Vbeta and 13 Jbeta primers. Sequencing used immunoSEQ multiplex PCR; TCRdb keeps in-frame clones, though not all of them. Of some 180,000 clones in the sample, about four fifths were seen once. Comments on this clone: Its antigen is still unknown.

The receptor's source is a woman in her late teens or twenties in good health and CMV-seronegative. Sequences were obtained from PBMCs. The chain is built from TRBV18 and TRBJ2-7, with D hard to call. CDR3 region: CASSRAANSYEQYF. The CDR3 nucleotides read TGTGCCAGCTCACGGGCCGCTAACTCCTACGAGCAGTACTTC.